This entry features one TCR beta chain sequence. The CDR3 loop spans 17 amino acids. V lost 7 bases to trimming and J lost 2 bases; unmatched junction nucleotides: 11. Per germline, CDR1 MDHEN and CDR2 SYDVKM. These data come from a study of T cell responses to AZD1222 COVID-19 vaccine. Clones were sequenced by immunoSEQ multiplex PCR, and TCRdb holds only the in-frame ones, with some missing. The data contain 150,000 or so clones, roughly 93% of them singletons. This clonotype originated in an adult who received the AZD1222 COVID-19 vaccine. This material consisted of peripheral blood, taken 28 days after the second AZD1222 dose. V usage is TRBV28 and J usage is TRBJ2-2; 9 bases align to TRBD1. CDR3: CASTTPGQGPNTGELFF. CDR3 in DNA: TGTGCCAGCACTACACCCGGACAGGGGCCTAACACCGGGGAGCTGTTTTTT.